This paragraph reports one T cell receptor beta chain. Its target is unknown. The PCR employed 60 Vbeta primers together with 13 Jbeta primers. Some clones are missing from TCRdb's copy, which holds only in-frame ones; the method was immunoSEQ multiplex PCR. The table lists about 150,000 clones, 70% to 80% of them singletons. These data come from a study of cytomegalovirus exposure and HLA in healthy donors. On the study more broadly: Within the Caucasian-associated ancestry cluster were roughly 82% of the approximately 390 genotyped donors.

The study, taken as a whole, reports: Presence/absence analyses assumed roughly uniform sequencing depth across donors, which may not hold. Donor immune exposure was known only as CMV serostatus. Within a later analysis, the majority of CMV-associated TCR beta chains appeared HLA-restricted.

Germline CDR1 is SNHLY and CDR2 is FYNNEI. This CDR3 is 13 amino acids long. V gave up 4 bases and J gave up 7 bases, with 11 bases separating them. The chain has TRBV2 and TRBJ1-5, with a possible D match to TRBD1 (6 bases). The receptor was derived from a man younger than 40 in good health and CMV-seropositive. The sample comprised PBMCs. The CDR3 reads CASSAMGAQPQHF. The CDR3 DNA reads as TGTGCCAGCAGTGCTATGGGGGCCCAGCCCCAGCATTTT.